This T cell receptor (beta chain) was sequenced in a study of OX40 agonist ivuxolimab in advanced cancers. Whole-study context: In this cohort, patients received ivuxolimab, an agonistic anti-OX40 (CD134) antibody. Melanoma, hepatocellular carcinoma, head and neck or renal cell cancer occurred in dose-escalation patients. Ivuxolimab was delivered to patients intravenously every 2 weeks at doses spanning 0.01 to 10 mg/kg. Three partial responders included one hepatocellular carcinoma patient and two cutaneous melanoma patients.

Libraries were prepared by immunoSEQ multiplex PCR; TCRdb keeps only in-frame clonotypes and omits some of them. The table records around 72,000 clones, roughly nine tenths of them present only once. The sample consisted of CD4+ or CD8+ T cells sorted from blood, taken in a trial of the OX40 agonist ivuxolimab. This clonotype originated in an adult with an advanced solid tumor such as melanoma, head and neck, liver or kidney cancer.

CDR3: CASSQSGKAAPEAFF. The DNA of the CDR3 is TGCGCCAGCAGTCAATCGGGAAAGGCAGCCCCTGAAGCTTTCTTT. The chain employs TRBV23-1 and TRBJ1-1, with D uncertain. TRBV23-1 is recorded as an ORF, its role being uncertain. The V end was cut by 0 bases, the J end by 6 bases, with 14 bases between. The CDR3 runs to 15 residues.